This T cell receptor beta chain was sequenced in a study of blood T cell repertoires in COVID-19. At the level of the study: The study drew acute and convalescent COVID-19 samples from the United States, Italy and Spain.

Using immunoSEQ multiplex PCR, the repertoire was profiled, and TCRdb retains in-frame clones only, with some absent. Of approximately 260,000 clones listed, 88% were seen once; the top ten hold roughly 10%. V lost 5 bases and J lost 1; bases outside the gene matches: 7. This CDR3 spans 16 amino acids. CDR1 and CDR2 (germline): MNHEY, SMNVEV (reference sequence). The sample taken for sequencing was peripheral blood. The receptor was derived from a woman aged 70-85 years with COVID-19, enrolled during active disease. The rearrangement uses TRBV27 and TRBJ2-1; 8 bases are shared with TRBD1. The CDR3 nucleotides read TGTGCCAGCAGTCTCCGGACAGGGTCATCCTACAATGAGCAGTTCTTC. This gives the protein CASSLRTGSSYNEQFF.